The 5 T cell receptor beta chains listed next were all sequenced from one sample in a study of shared T cell receptors in the human thymus. Only in-frame clones appear in the TCRdb table, and some are missing; sequencing was by immunoSEQ multiplex PCR. The sample lists more than 550,000 clones; about 90% were seen once. This same sample was also part of a study on human thymus T cells.

Sequenced sample: thymocytes. Receptors were obtained from a boy under two years old with a congenital heart defect.

CDR3 in amino acids: CATSRGTVYEQYF. In nucleotides, the CDR3 is TGTGCCACCAGCAGAGGGACAGTCTACGAGCAGTACTTC. The gene calls are TRBV15 and TRBJ2-7; perhaps TRBD1 as D (6 bases). V shed 1 base and J shed 3 bases, with 7 bases lying between them. The CDR3 spans 13 residues. Looked up from germline, CDR1 is LNHNV and CDR2 is YYDKDF (reference sequence).

The J gene is TRBJ2-1, the V gene TRBV4-1; the match to TRBD2 covers 16 bases. The ends lost 1 base at V and 3 bases at J; junction bases unmatched: 15. Per the germline V gene, CDR1 is MGHRA and CDR2 is YSYEKL. CDR3 length: 22 amino acids. CDR3 DNA: TGCGCCAGCAGCCAAGGCCGGTCGGGGGGACTAGCGGGAGGGCCCTTCTACAATGAGCAGTTCTTC. It encodes CASSQGRSGGLAGGPFYNEQFF.

The chain combines TRBV7-1 with TRBJ2-6, with 9 positions matching TRBD1. TRBV7-1 is sorted into the ORF group, with uncertain function. CDR3 size: 24 residues. The trim removed 3 bases at V and 0 bases at J, leaving 24 bases unmatched. The CDR3 loop is CASSSTTSDRGQIERDSGANVLTF. The CDR3 DNA reads as TGTGCCAGCAGCTCGACTACTTCGGACAGGGGCCAAATCGAAAGAGACTCTGGGGCCAACGTCCTGACTTTC.

The chain recombines TRBV6-1 with TRBJ2-1; 11 positions match TRBD2. V lost 5 bases and J lost 7; bases outside the gene matches: 7. This CDR3 has 15 amino acids. The germline V gene encodes CDR1 MNHNS and CDR2 SASEGT. CDR3 sequence reads: CASSTSGRIVNEQFF. In DNA form, the CDR3 reads TGTGCCAGCAGTACTAGCGGGAGAATTGTGAATGAGCAGTTCTTC.

This sequence joins TRBV7-3 and TRBJ2-1; 12 bases match TRBD1. The V and J ends lost 0 bases and 8 bases, in that order; junction bases with no gene match: 11. This CDR3 comprises 18 residues. CDR1 SGHTA and CDR2 FQGTGA come from the germline V gene. CDR3 in DNA: TGTGCCAGCAGCTTAACCGGGACAGGGGGCGAGAGGGGCGATGAGCAGTTCTTC. It codes for CASSLTGTGGERGDEQFF.